This entry is about one TCR beta chain. Enrollment shut out patients with autoimmune disease history or systemic immunosuppression. Sampling times: baseline, cycle 4 day 1, cycle 7 day 1. The data were obtained in a study of OX40 agonist ivuxolimab in advanced cancers. For the study at large: A history of anti-PD-1, anti-PD-L1 or anti-CTLA-4 therapy was acceptable, and 40% had some. Partial response was recorded in three patients: one hepatocellular carcinoma and two cutaneous melanoma cases.

TCRdb keeps only in-frame clones here, not all; method: immunoSEQ multiplex PCR. Among around 39,000 clones listed, around 85% were seen once. Deletions cut 4 bases from V and 0 bases from J, with 7 bases between. This CDR3 has 15 amino acids. Germline CDR1 and CDR2: MDHEN and SYDVKM. This sequence was found in an adult with an advanced solid tumor such as melanoma, head and neck, liver or kidney cancer. The chain joins TRBV28 to TRBJ1-6, with unresolved D. Sample: CD4+ or CD8+ T cells sorted from blood, taken in a trial of the OX40 agonist ivuxolimab. CDR3: CASSSLSSYNSPLHF. The CDR3 DNA reads as TGTGCCAGCAGTTCCCTGAGCTCCTATAATTCACCCCTCCACTTT.